This T cell receptor (beta chain) emerged from a study of blood T cells in healthy people across ages. General study findings and limits: Relative to aged donors, long-lived donors carried more naive CD4+ cells and displayed higher diversity. Researchers deemed the diversity estimates from one million T cells underestimates.

Aged about 6 to 95, donors were systemically healthy Caucasians from Russia. Points on this clonotype: Antigen unknown.

The authors ran a second PCR of about 7 to 11 cycles using a sample-barcoded 5' primer and a J-beta primer mix. Each sample yielded at least 3 million CDR3-containing paired-end reads. Using its own MiXCR run on the 5' RACE reads, TCRdb lists one record per CDR3 protein. The repertoire holds about 970,000 distinct CDR3 sequences, roughly 51% seen once, with about 20% in the top ten. What was sequenced was blood. This clonotype originated in a woman in her fifties or sixties in good health.

The CDR3 sequence is CASSFSGLNEQFF. The CDR3 nucleotides read TGTGCCAGCAGCTTTTCAGGGTTAAATGAGCAGTTCTTC. The V and J genes are TRBV7-9 and TRBJ2-1, with D perhaps TRBD1 (5 bases). Germline-derived CDR1 and CDR2 are SEHNR and FQNEAQ (reference sequence). V shed 3 bases and J shed 7 bases, with 10 bases lying between them. This CDR3 is built from 13 residues.